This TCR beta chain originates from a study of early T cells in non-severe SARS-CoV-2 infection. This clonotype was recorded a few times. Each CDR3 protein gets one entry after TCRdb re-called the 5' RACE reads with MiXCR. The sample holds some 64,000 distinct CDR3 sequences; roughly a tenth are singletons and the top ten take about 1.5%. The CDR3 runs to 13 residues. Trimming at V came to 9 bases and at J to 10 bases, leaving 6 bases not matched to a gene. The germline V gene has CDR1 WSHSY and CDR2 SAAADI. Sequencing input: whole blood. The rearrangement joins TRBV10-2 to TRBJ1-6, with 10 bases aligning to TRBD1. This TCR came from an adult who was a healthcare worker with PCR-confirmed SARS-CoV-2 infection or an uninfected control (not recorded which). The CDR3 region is CARGTGASSPLHF. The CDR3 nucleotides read TGCGCCAGAGGGACAGGGGCAAGCTCACCCCTCCACTTT.